The rows below give T cell receptor beta chains drawn from one sample of a study of vaccination effects on CD4 cells after COVID-19. Generated by immunoSEQ multiplex PCR, the TCRdb table keeps only in-frame clones and is missing some. This sample has more than 45,000 clones; around three quarters occur once, and the top ten carry approximately 3%. Their antigens are not known. This material consisted of CD4+ T cells from PBMCs cultured without peptide, taken before COVID-19 vaccination. The receptor source for this set is a human donor who received a COVID-19 vaccine. Each CDR3 is given with its conserved first and last residue. The D gene is left open where the match is weak. Clone size appears in some rows only: once, few, many, or a class for an expanded clone.

TRBV28,TRBJ2-2,.,once,TGTGCCAGCAGTAAGGCGGGACAGAACACCGGGGAGCTGTTTTTT,CASSKAGQNTGELFF
TRBV6-5,TRBJ1-1,.,.,TGTGCCAGCATCAATCGAGGGTTCACTGAAGCTTTCTTT,CASINRGFTEAFF
TRBV4-3,TRBJ2-3,.,.,TGCGCCAGCAGCCAAGACCTTCGGGTTACGCAGTATTTT,CASSQDLRVTQYF
TRBV7-3,TRBJ2-1,TRBD2,once,TGTGCCAGCAGCTTAAAACTAGCGGGGGCCAATGAGCAGTTCTTC,CASSLKLAGANEQFF
TRBV20-1,TRBJ2-5,.,.,TGCAGTGCTAGAGATAAGGTAGTGTACTTC,CSARDKVVYF
TRBV20-1,TRBJ2-6,.,.,TGCAGTGCTAGTGGGGGCCTCAGGCCAGGGACCTACTCTGGGGCCAACGTCCTGACTTTC,CSASGGLRPGTYSGANVLTF
TRBV11-3,TRBJ2-1,.,.,TGTGCCAGCAGCTTGCGTACACCCCACAATGAGCAGTTCTTC,CASSLRTPHNEQFF
TRBV6-5,TRBJ1-2,.,.,TGTGCCAGCAGAATGGGGGGGTCCTATGGCTACACCTTC,CASRMGGSYGYTF
TRBV25-1,TRBJ1-6,.,.,TGTGCCAGCAGTTCTGCAGGACGGGGCTATAATTCACCCCTCCACTTT,CASSSAGRGYNSPLHF
TRBV6-6,TRBJ1-5,TRBD1,few,TGTGCCAGCAGGTGGCGGGACAGTCCAAGGACCCAGCATTTT,CASRWRDSPRTQHF
TRBV4-3,TRBJ2-2,.,.,TGCGCCAGCAGCCAAGATCTAGAGCCTAGCAGGAACACCGGGGAGCTGTTTTTT,CASSQDLEPSRNTGELFF
TRBV12-3/TRBV12-4,TRBJ1-5,.,.,TGTGCCAGCAGAAAAGGATTCGAATCGCCCCAGCATTTT,CASRKGFESPQHF
TRBV27,TRBJ1-4,.,.,TGTGCCAGCAGTGTCGGGACGGGGACAACTAATGAAAAACTGTTTTTT,CASSVGTGTTNEKLFF
TRBV28,TRBJ1-2,.,.,.,CASSLFGPGDGYTF
TRBV24-1,TRBJ2-2,.,.,TGTGCCACCAGTGATCCCGGGACACCCACCGGGGAGCTGTTTTTT,CATSDPGTPTGELFF
TRBV5-1,TRBJ2-5,.,.,TGCGCCAGCAGCTCGACTATGTTAGAGACCCAGTACTTC,CASSSTMLETQYF
TRBV20-1,TRBJ1-4,.,.,TGCAGTGCGACAGTAAATGAAAAACTGTTTTTT,CSATVNEKLFF
TRBV3-1/TRBV3-2,TRBJ1-2,.,.,TGTGCCAGCAGCCCAGGGTACTATGGCTACACCTTC,CASSPGYYGYTF
TRBV5-1,TRBJ1-6,.,few,TGCGCCAGCAGCTGGGACGGTCCGGCTGCCCTCCACTTT,CASSWDGPAALHF
TRBV7-2,TRBJ2-2,TRBD2,few,TGTGCCAGCAGCTCGGGGCGGGGGGTCACCGGGGAGCTGTTTTTT,CASSSGRGVTGELFF
TRBV9,TRBJ1-3,.,.,TGTGCCAGCAGCGTAGTGGGGTCTGGAAACACCATATATTTT,CASSVVGSGNTIYF
TRBV15,TRBJ1-1,.,.,TGTGCCACCAGCAGAGGTGGGACCACGAACACTGAAGCTTTCTTT,CATSRGGTTNTEAFF
TRBV12-3/TRBV12-4,TRBJ2-3,.,.,TGTGCCAGCATGGGGTCTAGGACGCAGTATTTT,CASMGSRTQYF
TRBV12-3/TRBV12-4,TRBJ1-1,.,.,TGTGCCAGCAGTTTAAAGAGGGCTGAAGCTTTCTTT,CASSLKRAEAFF
TRBV19,TRBJ2-1,.,.,TGTGCCAGTAGTTTCAGACGCGGGTCCTCCTACAATGAGCAGTTCTTC,CASSFRRGSSYNEQFF
TRBV5-1,TRBJ1-1,TRBD1,.,TGCGCCAGCAGCATAGGACAGGGGGGCGAAGCTTTCTTT,CASSIGQGGEAFF
TRBV21-1,TRBJ1-5,.,once,TGTGCCAGCAGCCCCTATCTGCCCCCCGGAGATCGCAATCAGCCCCAGCATTTT,CASSPYLPPGDRNQPQHF
TRBV3-1/TRBV3-2,TRBJ1-2,.,few,TGTGCCAGCAGCCAAGCAAGGGGCAGGGCCCTACGGAGCTACACCTTC,CASSQARGRALRSYTF
TRBV12-3/TRBV12-4,TRBJ2-5,TRBD1,.,TGTGCCAGCAGAGGGGGCTACCAAGAGACCCAGTACTTC,CASRGGYQETQYF
TRBV19,TRBJ2-5,.,.,TGTGCCAGTAGTCCCGGGCCACAAGAGACCCAGTACTTC,CASSPGPQETQYF
TRBV3-1/TRBV3-2,TRBJ1-3,.,few,TGTGCCAGCAGCACCTGGGGGTCGGGAGAAGGAAACACCATATATTTT,CASSTWGSGEGNTIYF
TRBV3-1/TRBV3-2,TRBJ2-3,TRBD2,.,TGTGCCAGCAGCGAACCCCTTAAGCGGGGGGGATCAGATACGCAGTATTTT,CASSEPLKRGGSDTQYF
TRBV5-6,TRBJ1-1,.,.,TGTGCCAGCACGTTCGGCTATACAGGGGAAGCTTTCTTT,CASTFGYTGEAFF
TRBV10-2,TRBJ2-1,.,once,TGCGCCAGCAAGGATTCGGGATTGAATGAGCAGTTCTTC,CASKDSGLNEQFF
TRBV3-1/TRBV3-2,TRBJ1-5,.,once,TGTGCCAGCAGCCAAGGATCCTGGCAGCCCCAGCATTTT,CASSQGSWQPQHF
TRBV7-3,TRBJ2-1,.,.,TGTGCCAGCAGCTTAACGCCGGAGAGCTCCTACAATGAGCAGTTCTTC,CASSLTPESSYNEQFF
TRBV30,TRBJ1-1,.,.,TGTGCCTCCCGCAAGGGAGGGCACACTGAAGCTTTCTTT,CASRKGGHTEAFF
TRBV24-1,TRBJ2-3,TRBD1,.,TGTGCCACCAGTGCATGGGGCTCGACAGGGCGGACAGATACGCAGTATTTT,CATSAWGSTGRTDTQYF
TRBV7-3,TRBJ2-6,TRBD2,.,TGTGCCAGCAGCCACACTAGCGGGGGCTCTGGGGCCAACGTCCTGACTTTC,CASSHTSGGSGANVLTF
TRBV19,TRBJ2-5,TRBD2,.,TGTGCCAGTAGTATAGTGGCTAGCGGGGGACAAGAGACCCAGTACTTC,CASSIVASGGQETQYF
TRBV5-8,TRBJ1-2,.,.,TGTGCCAGCAGCTTGGGCTGGGGGGATAGTGGCTACACCTTC,CASSLGWGDSGYTF
TRBV9,TRBJ1-3,.,few,TGTGCCAGCAGCGCAACACCGATCTCTGGAAACACCATATATTTT,CASSATPISGNTIYF
TRBV6-6,TRBJ1-5,.,once,TGTGCCAGCAGTTATCGGGGGGTAGCTCAGCCCCAGCATTTT,CASSYRGVAQPQHF
TRBV5-1,TRBJ2-3,TRBD1,.,TGCGCCAGCCGGGACAGCTCTAGCACAGATACGCAGTATTTT,CASRDSSSTDTQYF
TRBV7-2,TRBJ1-5,.,.,TGTGCCAGCAGCTTAGCCGGACAAGTCAATCAGCCCCAGCATTTT,CASSLAGQVNQPQHF
TRBV11-3,TRBJ2-5,TRBD1,.,TGTGCCAGCAGCCGACAGGGGGCCGAGACCCAGTACTTC,CASSRQGAETQYF
TRBV4-1,TRBJ1-1,.,.,TGCGCCAGCAGCCAAGACAGGGGCATGAACACTGAAGCTTTCTTT,CASSQDRGMNTEAFF
TRBV14,TRBJ1-5,.,.,TGTGCCAGCAGCCCCGGCGGGGAACCACATAGCAATCAGCCCCAGCATTTT,CASSPGGEPHSNQPQHF
TRBV3-1/TRBV3-2,TRBJ2-5,TRBD1,.,TGTGCCAGCAGCCCAAAACGGACAGGGGGGCAAGAGACCCAGTACTTC,CASSPKRTGGQETQYF
TRBV4-3,TRBJ1-2,.,.,TGCGCCAGCAGCCAAGAATTAAGGGGAAACTATGGCTACACCTTC,CASSQELRGNYGYTF
TRBV6-2/TRBV6-3,TRBJ2-1,.,.,TGTGCCAGCAGTTACGTAGAGGGGAATGAGCAGTTCTTC,CASSYVEGNEQFF
TRBV2,TRBJ1-5,.,few,TGTGCCAGCAGTAAAGGACCGACCTTGGGCCTTAGCAATCAGCCCCAGCATTTT,CASSKGPTLGLSNQPQHF
TRBV7-2,TRBJ1-5,TRBD1,.,TGTGCCAGCAGCTTGGGGACAGGGGGTATTTATCGGAATCAGCCCCAGCATTTT,CASSLGTGGIYRNQPQHF
TRBV20-1,TRBJ2-3,.,.,TGCAGTGCTAGTAAGCCCCAACCTGGGACCGTCACAGATACGCAGTATTTT,CSASKPQPGTVTDTQYF